The rows below give T cell receptor beta chains drawn from one sample of a study of cytomegalovirus exposure and HLA in healthy donors. TCRdb keeps only in-frame clones here, not all; method: immunoSEQ multiplex PCR. Found here are over 100,000 clones, approximately 60% of them singletons; the top ten hold 2% to 2.5%. Sequenced input: PBMCs. All receptors derive from a woman in her twenties or thirties in good health and CMV-seronegative. Each CDR3 is given with its conserved first and last residue. Each record gives: V gene, clone size, D gene, J gene, CDR3 protein, CDR3 DNA. A D gene is named only where the DNA matches it firmly. Some rows have no size entry. The others give once, few or many, or a class for an expanded clone.

V gene: TRBV29-1
clone size: .
D gene: .
J gene: TRBJ2-7
CDR3 protein: CSGGSDEQYF
CDR3 DNA: TGCAGCGGGGGCAGCGACGAGCAGTACTTC

V gene: TRBV10-2
clone size: .
D gene: TRBD2
J gene: TRBJ2-1
CDR3 protein: CASSETGGPPKGNEQFF
CDR3 DNA: TGCGCCAGCAGTGAAACGGGAGGGCCCCCCAAGGGGAATGAGCAGTTCTTC

V gene: TRBV7-7
clone size: .
D gene: TRBD1
J gene: TRBJ1-1
CDR3 protein: CARPDRGLGEAFF
CDR3 DNA: TGTGCCCGACCGGACAGGGGGCTCGGTGAAGCTTTCTTT

V gene: TRBV7-8
clone size: .
D gene: .
J gene: TRBJ2-1
CDR3 protein: CASSLGGIGDSSYNEQFF
CDR3 DNA: TGTGCCAGCAGCTTAGGGGGAATTGGGGACTCCTCCTACAATGAGCAGTTCTTC

V gene: TRBV27
clone size: .
D gene: .
J gene: TRBJ1-1
CDR3 protein: CASSLLPIRGNTEAFF
CDR3 DNA: TGTGCCAGCAGTTTACTGCCCATCCGGGGAAACACTGAAGCTTTCTTT

V gene: TRBV27
clone size: .
D gene: .
J gene: TRBJ2-7
CDR3 protein: CASSPRLLGGYEQYF
CDR3 DNA: TGTGCCAGCAGTCCGCGACTACTAGGTGGCTACGAGCAGTACTTC

V gene: TRBV14
clone size: .
D gene: .
J gene: TRBJ1-1
CDR3 protein: CASSPLGSANTEAFF
CDR3 DNA: TGTGCCAGCAGCCCCTTAGGCAGCGCAAACACTGAAGCTTTCTTT

V gene: TRBV5-6
clone size: few
D gene: .
J gene: TRBJ2-2
CDR3 protein: CASSLFYTGSGTGELFF
CDR3 DNA: TGTGCCAGCAGCTTGTTCTACACTGGGTCGGGCACCGGGGAGCTGTTTTTT

V gene: TRBV6-1
clone size: .
D gene: .
J gene: TRBJ1-5
CDR3 protein: CASSEQGGQPQHF
CDR3 DNA: TGTGCCAGCAGTGAACAGGGAGGTCAGCCCCAGCATTTT

V gene: TRBV15
clone size: .
D gene: TRBD2
J gene: TRBJ2-3
CDR3 protein: CATSRGGGRSADTQYF
CDR3 DNA: TGTGCCACCAGCAGAGGTGGCGGGAGGTCTGCAGATACGCAGTATTTT

V gene: TRBV28
clone size: .
D gene: TRBD1
J gene: TRBJ1-2
CDR3 protein: CASSLATGGPYGYTF
CDR3 DNA: TGTGCCAGCAGTTTGGCCACAGGGGGGCCTTATGGCTACACCTTC

V gene: TRBV28
clone size: .
D gene: .
J gene: TRBJ2-1
CDR3 protein: CASSQSSFFDEQFF
CDR3 DNA: TGTGCCAGCAGCCAGTCTAGCTTTTTCGATGAGCAGTTCTTC

V gene: TRBV7-9
clone size: few
D gene: .
J gene: TRBJ1-3
CDR3 protein: CASSPGTTGNTIYF
CDR3 DNA: TGTGCCAGCAGCCCTGGGACAACTGGAAACACCATATATTTT

V gene: TRBV7-3
clone size: few
D gene: .
J gene: TRBJ1-1
CDR3 protein: CASSLHRDTEAFF
CDR3 DNA: TGTGCCAGCAGCTTACATCGGGACACTGAAGCTTTCTTT

V gene: TRBV5-1
clone size: .
D gene: .
J gene: TRBJ1-1
CDR3 protein: CASNTKDGGGTEAFF
CDR3 DNA: TGCGCCAGCAACACTAAAGACGGAGGTGGAACTGAAGCTTTCTTT

V gene: TRBV10-3
clone size: .
D gene: TRBD1
J gene: TRBJ2-7
CDR3 protein: CATTTGGGNYEQYF
CDR3 DNA: TGTGCCACCACGACAGGGGGAGGGAACTACGAGCAGTACTTC

V gene: TRBV7-2
clone size: once
D gene: .
J gene: TRBJ2-7
CDR3 protein: CASSSPGNPYEQYF
CDR3 DNA: TGTGCCAGCAGCTCCCCCGGGAACCCCTACGAGCAGTACTTC

V gene: TRBV9
clone size: few
D gene: TRBD2
J gene: TRBJ2-1
CDR3 protein: CASSVGLAGGGGVGEQFF
CDR3 DNA: TGTGCCAGCAGCGTAGGACTAGCGGGAGGAGGCGGGGTCGGAGAGCAGTTCTTC

V gene: TRBV7-2
clone size: .
D gene: TRBD2
J gene: TRBJ2-7
CDR3 protein: CASSLRRERGLEQYF
CDR3 DNA: TGTGCCAGCAGCTTAAGGCGGGAGAGGGGTCTCGAGCAGTACTTC

V gene: TRBV5-6
clone size: .
D gene: TRBD1
J gene: TRBJ2-5
CDR3 protein: CASKLPGQGRETQYF
CDR3 DNA: TGTGCCAGCAAGTTACCCGGACAGGGCAGGGAGACCCAGTACTTC

V gene: TRBV21-1
clone size: .
D gene: .
J gene: TRBJ2-2
CDR3 protein: CASSKRGGRDTGELFF
CDR3 DNA: TGTGCCAGCAGCAAAAGGGGGGGGCGAGACACCGGGGAGCTGTTTTTT

V gene: TRBV7-8
clone size: once
D gene: TRBD2
J gene: TRBJ2-7
CDR3 protein: CASSPGIAGRYEQYF
CDR3 DNA: TGTGCCAGCAGCCCTGGGATAGCGGGAAGGTACGAGCAGTACTTC

V gene: TRBV2
clone size: .
D gene: .
J gene: TRBJ1-1
CDR3 protein: CASSLSGRMNTEAFF
CDR3 DNA: TGTGCCAGCAGTCTGAGCGGGCGCATGAACACTGAAGCTTTCTTT

V gene: TRBV29-1
clone size: .
D gene: TRBD2
J gene: TRBJ2-7
CDR3 protein: CSALTSVGYEQYF
CDR3 DNA: TGCAGCGCCTTGACTAGCGTGGGCTACGAGCAGTACTTC

V gene: TRBV4-1
clone size: .
D gene: TRBD1
J gene: TRBJ1-5
CDR3 protein: CASSQHTGGTNQPQHF
CDR3 DNA: TGCGCCAGCAGTCAACATACAGGGGGCACCAATCAGCCCCAGCATTTT

V gene: TRBV7-9
clone size: .
D gene: TRBD1
J gene: TRBJ1-4
CDR3 protein: CASSRDRGAEKLFF
CDR3 DNA: TGTGCCAGCAGCCGGGACAGGGGGGCTGAAAAACTGTTTTTT

V gene: TRBV5-6
clone size: .
D gene: .
J gene: TRBJ1-6
CDR3 protein: CASSGTTGRHSPLHF
CDR3 DNA: TGTGCCAGCAGCGGGACCACAGGGCGGCATTCACCCCTCCACTTT

V gene: TRBV28
clone size: few
D gene: .
J gene: TRBJ1-4
CDR3 protein: CASTKGGSNEKLFF
CDR3 DNA: TGTGCCAGCACCAAGGGAGGGTCTAATGAAAAACTGTTTTTT

V gene: TRBV30
clone size: .
D gene: .
J gene: TRBJ1-3
CDR3 protein: CAWETGRAGNTIYF
CDR3 DNA: TGTGCCTGGGAAACAGGGCGCGCTGGAAACACCATATATTTT

V gene: TRBV25-1
clone size: .
D gene: .
J gene: TRBJ2-7
CDR3 protein: CASSLNRATYEQYF
CDR3 DNA: TGTGCCAGCAGTCTCAACAGGGCCACCTACGAGCAGTACTTC

V gene: TRBV2
clone size: .
D gene: .
J gene: TRBJ1-2
CDR3 protein: CASIETVPYGYTF
CDR3 DNA: TGTGCCAGCATTGAGACAGTCCCCTATGGCTACACCTTC

V gene: TRBV7-2
clone size: few
D gene: TRBD2
J gene: TRBJ2-1
CDR3 protein: CASSLGLVEVEQFF
CDR3 DNA: TGTGCCAGCAGCTTGGGACTAGTAGAGGTTGAGCAGTTCTTC

V gene: TRBV27
clone size: .
D gene: .
J gene: TRBJ1-3
CDR3 protein: CASSFGGAGNTIYF
CDR3 DNA: TGTGCCAGCAGTTTTGGGGGAGCGGGGAACACCATATATTTT

V gene: TRBV9
clone size: .
D gene: .
J gene: TRBJ1-4
CDR3 protein: CASSVEPRGEKLFF
CDR3 DNA: TGTGCCAGCAGCGTAGAACCCCGGGGGGAAAAACTGTTTTTT

V gene: TRBV12-1
clone size: few
D gene: .
J gene: TRBJ2-3
CDR3 protein: CARTRLRTVAALGDTQYF
CDR3 DNA: TGTGCCAGAACCCGACTACGAACCGTAGCGGCACTGGGAGATACGCAGTATTTT

V gene: TRBV21-1
clone size: .
D gene: .
J gene: TRBJ1-3
CDR3 protein: CASSKLGSSGNTIYF
CDR3 DNA: TGTGCCAGCAGCAAATTGGGGAGCTCTGGAAACACCATATATTTT

V gene: TRBV7-6
clone size: .
D gene: .
J gene: TRBJ1-1
CDR3 protein: CASSSDRNTEAFF
CDR3 DNA: TGTGCCAGCAGCTCAGACAGGAACACTGAAGCTTTCTTT

V gene: TRBV4-1
clone size: .
D gene: TRBD1
J gene: TRBJ2-1
CDR3 protein: CASSQPRTGGKEQFF
CDR3 DNA: TGCGCCAGCAGCCAACCTAGGACAGGGGGAAAGGAGCAGTTCTTC

V gene: TRBV9
clone size: .
D gene: .
J gene: TRBJ1-2
CDR3 protein: CASSSAGYGYTF
CDR3 DNA: TGTGCCAGCAGTTCGGCGGGGTATGGCTACACCTTC

V gene: TRBV5-4
clone size: few
D gene: .
J gene: TRBJ1-5
CDR3 protein: CASSWDNNQPQHF
CDR3 DNA: TGTGCCAGCAGCTGGGACAACAATCAGCCCCAGCATTTT

V gene: TRBV2
clone size: .
D gene: .
J gene: TRBJ2-1
CDR3 protein: CASSDPLAALLSEQFF
CDR3 DNA: TGTGCCAGCAGTGATCCCCTAGCCGCTTTACTTAGTGAGCAGTTCTTC

V gene: TRBV6-1
clone size: .
D gene: .
J gene: TRBJ2-3
CDR3 protein: CASTVKPRLTDTQYF
CDR3 DNA: TGTGCCAGCACCGTCAAGCCACGTCTCACAGATACGCAGTATTTT

V gene: TRBV28
clone size: .
D gene: .
J gene: TRBJ2-7
CDR3 protein: CASRRTGYNYEQYF
CDR3 DNA: TGTGCCAGCAGGAGGACGGGGTACAACTACGAGCAGTACTTC

V gene: TRBV28
clone size: .
D gene: TRBD1
J gene: TRBJ1-5
CDR3 protein: CASSLGQGYRQPQHF
CDR3 DNA: TGTGCCAGCAGCCTTGGACAGGGGTATCGTCAGCCCCAGCATTTT

V gene: TRBV30
clone size: .
D gene: .
J gene: TRBJ2-7
CDR3 protein: CAWSVSLYQQYF
CDR3 DNA: .

V gene: TRBV19
clone size: .
D gene: TRBD1
J gene: TRBJ1-1
CDR3 protein: CATNRGVYTEAFF
CDR3 DNA: TGTGCCACCAACAGGGGAGTTTACACTGAAGCTTTCTTT

V gene: TRBV13
clone size: .
D gene: TRBD1
J gene: TRBJ2-7
CDR3 protein: CASSSPRDRADYEQYF
CDR3 DNA: TGTGCCAGCAGCTCCCCCCGGGACAGGGCGGACTACGAGCAGTACTTC

V gene: TRBV28
clone size: .
D gene: .
J gene: TRBJ1-4
CDR3 protein: CASSLVQGEGEKLFF
CDR3 DNA: TGTGCCAGCAGTTTAGTACAGGGAGAAGGGGAAAAACTGTTTTTT

V gene: TRBV18
clone size: .
D gene: TRBD1
J gene: TRBJ2-7
CDR3 protein: CASSTGQGSYEQYF
CDR3 DNA: TGTGCCAGCTCTACGGGACAGGGTTCCTACGAGCAGTACTTC

V gene: TRBV25-1
clone size: .
D gene: TRBD1
J gene: TRBJ1-1
CDR3 protein: CASSMGQDNTEAFF
CDR3 DNA: TGTGCCAGCAGCATGGGACAGGACAACACTGAAGCTTTCTTT

V gene: TRBV7-9
clone size: few
D gene: .
J gene: TRBJ2-7
CDR3 protein: CASSLDTYEQYF
CDR3 DNA: TGTGCCAGCAGCTTAGACACCTACGAGCAGTACTTC

V gene: TRBV7-3
clone size: .
D gene: TRBD2
J gene: TRBJ2-1
CDR3 protein: CASSSQVAGGSHEQFF
CDR3 DNA: TGTGCCAGCAGCTCGCAGGTAGCGGGAGGGTCCCATGAGCAGTTCTTC

V gene: TRBV5-1
clone size: .
D gene: TRBD1
J gene: TRBJ2-1
CDR3 protein: CASSVPGQGRNEQFF
CDR3 DNA: TGCGCCAGCAGCGTACCGGGACAGGGGCGAAATGAGCAGTTCTTC

V gene: TRBV27
clone size: .
D gene: TRBD1
J gene: TRBJ1-6
CDR3 protein: CASSLSTGGSYNSPLHF
CDR3 DNA: TGTGCCAGCAGTTTATCAACAGGGGGTTCTTATAATTCACCCCTCCACTTT

V gene: TRBV9
clone size: .
D gene: .
J gene: TRBJ2-7
CDR3 protein: CASSPHPSTPEQYF
CDR3 DNA: TGTGCCAGCAGCCCTCACCCTAGCACCCCCGAGCAGTACTTC